This T cell receptor (beta chain) was recorded in a study of T cells in localized non-small cell lung cancer. Germline V gene sequence: CDR1 SGHNT, CDR2 YENEEA. V was pared by 5 bases and J by 8 bases, with 8 bases of the junction left unmatched. The CDR3 extends over 15 amino acids. Study-level findings and limits: A higher density of T cells in blood coincided with extended overall survival.

Assay used: immunoSEQ multiplex PCR; TCRdb lists only in-frame clones, some missing. The profile covers roughly 4,000 clones, with about 30% appearing a single time and around 13% taken by the ten largest. This clone showed up just a few times. Its target is unknown. The V and J genes are TRBV11-3 and TRBJ2-1; 11 bases are shared with TRBD1. This specimen consisted of lung tumor tissue, obtained before any cancer treatment. The receptor was derived from a man between 40 and 69 years old with stage II lung adenocarcinoma. CDR3 loop: CASSQSDRGRDEQFF. The CDR3 DNA reads as TGTGCCAGCAGCCAATCGGACAGGGGGCGGGATGAGCAGTTCTTC.